This T cell receptor beta chain was sequenced in a study of cytomegalovirus exposure and HLA in healthy donors. Study findings and constraints: TCR beta sequences numbering roughly 16,000 were associated with HLA alleles at 0.05 false discovery rate in a later analysis. Presence/absence analyses treated sequencing depth as roughly uniform across donors. Overall, approximately 150 TCR beta chains were annotated as cytomegalovirus-associated.

A word on this clone: Its target is unknown.

Germline assignment: CDR1 SNHLY and CDR2 FYNNEI. The CDR3 is 14 residues long. V was pared by 7 bases and J by 5 bases, with 15 bases between. The PCR had 60 Vbeta and 13 Jbeta primers. Here immunoSEQ multiplex PCR was the method, and the copy in TCRdb shows in-frame clones only, minus some. The sample totals 90,000 to 150,000 clones. The sequence was collected from a young man in good health and CMV-seronegative. Sequenced sample: PBMCs. The rearrangement links TRBV2 to TRBJ2-1, with a weak D call TRBD2 (6 bases). The CDR3 sequence: CASTSNWGDNEQFF. The CDR3 DNA reads TGTGCCAGCACTTCCAATTGGGGGGACAATGAGCAGTTCTTC. Supplemented by reference TRBV2 and TRBJ2-1, the full variable domain reads EPEVTQTPSHQVTQMGQEVILRCVPISNHLYFYWYRQILGQKVEFLVSFYNNEISEKSEIFDDQFSVERPDGSNFTLKIRSTKLEDSAMYFCASTSNWGDNEQFFGPGTRLTVL.